The entry below gives a single TCR beta chain sequence along with its context. Its antigen is as yet unknown. Sampling times: baseline, cycle 4 day 1, cycle 7 day 1. The sample originates from a study of OX40 agonist ivuxolimab in advanced cancers. Study context: Subjects had a mean age of roughly 60 years, with a range of 23 to 79; just over 80% were male. A history of anti-PD-1, anti-PD-L1 or anti-CTLA-4 therapy was acceptable, and roughly 40% had some.

Some clones are missing from TCRdb's copy, which holds only in-frame ones; the method was immunoSEQ multiplex PCR. The data contain 60,000 to 75,000 clones, 90% to 95% of them seen just once; the ten biggest clones take up roughly 20%. Study findings and constraints: With doses of 0.1 to 3.0 mg/kg, CD4+ and CD8+ blood T cells had undergone clonal expansion by week 6.

This CDR3 is 15 amino acids long. Germline CDR1 reads MDHEN; CDR2 reads SYDVKM. V lost 1 base, J lost 5 bases, and 6 bases stayed unmatched. This sequence was found in an adult with an advanced solid tumor such as melanoma, head and neck, liver or kidney cancer. This material consisted of CD4+ or CD8+ T cells sorted from blood, taken in a trial of the OX40 agonist ivuxolimab. The V and J genes are TRBV28 and TRBJ1-1; 8 bases align to TRBD1. CDR3 nucleotides: TGTGCCAGCAGTTTATACAGGGGGAGCCCAACTGAAGCTTTCTTT. It translates to CASSLYRGSPTEAFF.